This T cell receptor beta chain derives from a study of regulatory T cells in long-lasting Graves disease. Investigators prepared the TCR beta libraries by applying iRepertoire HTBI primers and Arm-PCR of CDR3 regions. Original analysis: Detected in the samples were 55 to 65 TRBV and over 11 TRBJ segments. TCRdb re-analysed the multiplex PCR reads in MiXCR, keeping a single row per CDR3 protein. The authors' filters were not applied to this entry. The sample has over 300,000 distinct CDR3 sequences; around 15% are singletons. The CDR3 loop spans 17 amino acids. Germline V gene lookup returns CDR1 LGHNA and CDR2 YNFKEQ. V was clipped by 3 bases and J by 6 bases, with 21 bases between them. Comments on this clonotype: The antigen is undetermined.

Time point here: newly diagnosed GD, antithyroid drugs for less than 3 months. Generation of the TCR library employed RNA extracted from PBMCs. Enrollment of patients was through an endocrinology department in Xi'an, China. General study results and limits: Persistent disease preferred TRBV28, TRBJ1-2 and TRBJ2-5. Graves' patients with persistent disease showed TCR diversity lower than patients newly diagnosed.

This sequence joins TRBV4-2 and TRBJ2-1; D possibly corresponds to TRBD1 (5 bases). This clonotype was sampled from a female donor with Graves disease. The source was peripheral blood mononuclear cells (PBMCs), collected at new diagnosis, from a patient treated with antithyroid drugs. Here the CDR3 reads CASSHIGIGVMLNEQFF. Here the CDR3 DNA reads TGTGCCAGCAGCCATATCGGTATAGGGGTCATGCTCAATGAGCAGTTCTTC.